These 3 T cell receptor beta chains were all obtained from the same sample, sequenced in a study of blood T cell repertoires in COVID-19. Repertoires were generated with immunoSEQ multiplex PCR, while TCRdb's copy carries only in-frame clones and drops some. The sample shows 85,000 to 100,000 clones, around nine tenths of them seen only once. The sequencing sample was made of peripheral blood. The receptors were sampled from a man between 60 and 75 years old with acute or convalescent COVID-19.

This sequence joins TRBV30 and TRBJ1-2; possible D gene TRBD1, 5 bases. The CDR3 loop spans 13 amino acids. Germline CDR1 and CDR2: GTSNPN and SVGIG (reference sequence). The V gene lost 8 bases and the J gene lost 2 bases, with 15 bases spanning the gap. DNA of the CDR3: TGTGCCAGCGGTGGGGGGGTCAACTATGGCTACACCTTC. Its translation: CASGGGVNYGYTF. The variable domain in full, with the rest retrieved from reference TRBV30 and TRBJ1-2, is SQTIHQWPATLVQPVGSPLSLECTVEGTSNPNLYWYRQAAGRGLQLLFYSVGIGQISSEVPQNLSASRPQDRQFILSSKKLLLSDSGFYLCASGGGVNYGYTFGSGTRLTVV.

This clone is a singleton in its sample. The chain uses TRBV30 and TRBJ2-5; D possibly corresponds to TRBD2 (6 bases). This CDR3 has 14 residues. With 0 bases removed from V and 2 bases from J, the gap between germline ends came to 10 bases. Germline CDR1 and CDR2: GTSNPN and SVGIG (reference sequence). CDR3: CAWSVVRGQETQYF. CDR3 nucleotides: TGTGCCTGGAGTGTAGTGCGGGGTCAAGAGACCCAGTACTTC.

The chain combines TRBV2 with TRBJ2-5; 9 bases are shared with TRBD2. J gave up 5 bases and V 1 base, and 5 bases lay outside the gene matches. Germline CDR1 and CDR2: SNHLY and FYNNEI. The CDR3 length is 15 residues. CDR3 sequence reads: CASSEEGTSMETQYF. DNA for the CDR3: TGTGCCAGCAGTGAAGAGGGGACTAGCATGGAGACCCAGTACTTC.